Each of the 20 T cell receptor beta chains below was sequenced from the same sample in a study of T cells in women clearing cervical HPV infection (dated by TCRdb to between 2017 and 2018). The library was produced with the immunoSEQ multiplex PCR assay. TCRdb mirrors the immuneACCESS table, restricted to in-frame sequences. Some clones are absent from its copies; in checked studies, under half trace to an unresolved V gene, and the reason for the others is unknown. The sample table holds 30,000 or so clones. Jointly, the top ten make up about 7.1% of the sample. What was sequenced was blood buffy coat. The receptors come from a woman between 18 and 70 years old with a cervical HPV16 infection that either progressed to CIN3+ or cleared (not recorded which).

Details on this clone: Coverage ceases 3 residues before the CDR3 finishes, and the germline J gene fills in the end. The chain couples TRBV5-1 to TRBJ2-7, with a possible D match to TRBD2 (6 bases). Per germline, CDR1 SGHRS and CDR2 YFSETQ. V was trimmed by 0 bases and J by 2 bases, leaving 15 bases between them. The CDR3 is made up of 16 amino acids. The sequenced CDR3 bases are TGCGCCAGCAGCTTGGACCCCCCCGGGACTCCCTACGAG. Translated, it gives CASSLDPPGTPYE. The whole CDR3 sequence reads CASSLDPPGTPYEQYF.

CDR3 sequence reads: CASSLGGRGSGRETQYF. Incomplete CDR3 DNA: TGCGCCAGCAGCTTGGGTGGCCGAGGTAGCGGGAGGGAGACC. The chain joins TRBV5-1 to TRBJ2-5, with TRBD2 matching 10 bases. Read sequence stops 3 residues before the CDR3 end, and the germline J gene provides the missing end. The CDR3 is 17 residues long. Germline-derived CDR1 and CDR2 are SGHRS and YFSETQ. V gave up 0 bases and J gave up 5 bases; unmatched junction bases: 10.

In the case of this clone: The missing CDR3 end, 3 residues past where the read stops, is filled in from the germline J gene. V and J are TRBV28 and TRBJ2-7, with D perhaps assigned TRBD1 or TRBD2 (6 bases each). Germline CDR1 MDHEN, CDR2 SYDVKM. This CDR3 is built from 16 residues. V was shortened by 6 bases and J by 4 bases, with 22 bases between the two germline ends. CDR3 DNA, as far as it was read: TGTGCCAGCAGGTATAGGCGGGACAAAGTTGAGTACGAG. Its protein product is CASRYRRDKVEYE. The entire CDR3 protein is CASRYRRDKVEYEQYF.

About this clone: Sequencing ends 3 residues short of the CDR3 end; the germline J gene provides the rest. This sequence joins TRBV5-1 and TRBJ2-5; TRBD2 matches 8 bases. Germline CDR1 SGHRS, CDR2 YFSETQ. The length of the CDR3 is 15 residues. V was pared by 3 bases and J by 5 bases, with 9 bases of the junction left unmatched. Here the CDR3 reads CASSWGGGRVETQYF. Incomplete CDR3 DNA: TGCGCCAGCAGCTGGGGCGGGGGGCGCGTGGAGACC.

Notes on this clone: The read terminates 3 residues before the CDR3 end, so the remaining end is supplied by the germline J gene. The chain links TRBV20-1 to TRBJ1-5; the match to TRBD1 covers 7 bases. Germline CDR1 and CDR2: DFQATT and SNEGSKA (reference sequence). V lost 0 bases, J lost 4 bases, and 12 bases stayed unmatched. The CDR3 runs 17 residues. The CDR3 DNA, read in part, is TGCAGTGCTAGAGAAAGAGTGACAGGGTCCCCGAATCAGCCC. Translated: CSARERVTGSPNQP. The full CDR3 protein reads CSARERVTGSPNQPQHF.

About this clone: The CDR3 extends 3 residues past the end of the read, so its final part is completed from the germline J gene. The V gene is TRBV12-3 or TRBV12-4, the J gene TRBJ1-1, with 8 bases lining up with TRBD1. The CDR3 spans 13 residues. V was pared by 4 bases and J by 7 bases, with 5 bases of the junction left unmatched. The CDR3 DNA, read in part, is TGTGCCAGCAGTTCCGGGACAGGTTTTGAA. Translating gives CASSSGTGFE. The CDR3 reads in full as CASSSGTGFEAFF.

For this clone: Read sequence stops 3 residues before the CDR3 end, and the germline J gene provides the missing end. The chain joins TRBV27 to TRBJ2-4, with D perhaps being TRBD1 or TRBD2 (5 bases each). Germline lookup yields CDR1 MNHEY and CDR2 SMNVEV (reference sequence). Trimming removed 8 bases at V and 0 bases at J, with 11 bases between. CDR3 length equals 14 residues. Here the CDR3 reads CASRGELAKNIQYF. The sequenced part of the CDR3 DNA is TGTGCCAGCCGAGGGGAGCTAGCCAAAAACATT.

Details on this clone: The CDR3 end lies 3 residues beyond the end of the read and is filled in from the germline J gene. V usage is TRBV7-9 and J usage is TRBJ1-1; no clear D. CDR1 is SEHNR, CDR2 FQNEAQ, per germline (reference sequence). The CDR3 is 14 amino acids. Partial CDR3 DNA: TGTGCCAGCAGCTTAGAAGGGTTCGGGGATTCA. Its protein product is CASSLEGFGDS. The entire CDR3 reads CASSLEGFGDSAFF.

A remark on this clone: The sequenced fragment ends 3 residues before the CDR3 boundary, so the rest is inferred from the germline J gene. V usage is TRBV19 and J usage is TRBJ2-1, with D perhaps matching TRBD1 (6 bases). Trimming stripped 8 bases from V and 1 base from J, with 12 bases between. Germline assignment: CDR1 LNHDA and CDR2 SQIVND (reference sequence). The CDR3 consists of 14 residues. Incomplete CDR3 DNA: TGTGCCAGTCGAGACAGGAGTTCCTACAATGAG. It is translated as CASRDRSSYNE. The whole CDR3 sequence is CASRDRSSYNEQFF.

On this clone: Sequencing ends 3 residues short of the CDR3 end; the germline J gene provides the rest. This chain joins TRBV5-5 and TRBJ2-7; 8 bases match TRBD1. The trim removed 4 bases at V and 2 bases at J, leaving 8 bases unmatched. This CDR3 has 15 residues. Per the germline V gene, CDR1 is SGHKS and CDR2 is YYEKEE (reference sequence). Partial CDR3 DNA: TGTGCCAGCAGCCGGGAAGACAGGGGACCCTACGAG. It is translated as CASSREDRGPYE. The entire CDR3 protein is CASSREDRGPYEQYF.

Concerning this clone itself: The CDR3 is cut off 3 residues early in the read; its end comes from the germline J gene. This chain connects TRBV10-2 to TRBJ2-3, with 14 bases aligning to TRBD2. In germline, CDR1 is WSHSY, CDR2 SAAADI. V was pared by 5 bases and J by 2 bases, with 3 bases of the junction left unmatched. The CDR3 extends over 16 amino acids. The part of the CDR3 DNA that was read is TGCGCCAGCAGTCAGACTAGCGGGGGGGTCACAGATACG. Its translation is CASSQTSGGVTDT. The entire CDR3 is CASSQTSGGVTDTQYF.

About this clone: The DNA ends 3 residues before the CDR3 does, and the rest of the CDR3 is filled in from the germline J gene. The rearrangement uses TRBV7-2 and TRBJ2-5; TRBD1 matches at 9 bases. CDR1 SGHTA and CDR2 FQGNSA come from the germline V gene. The CDR3 length is 14 residues. The ends lost 4 bases at V and 7 bases at J; junction bases unmatched: 7. The CDR3 loop is CASSSGTGWTTQYF. Incomplete CDR3 DNA: TGTGCCAGCAGCTCCGGGACAGGGTGGACGACC.

Comment on this clone: The CDR3 end falls 3 residues outside the read, so it is completed with the germline J gene. The chain carries TRBV5-1 and TRBJ2-2, with 7 bases that match TRBD1. J was trimmed by 5 bases and V by 3 bases; bases with no gene match: 7. CDR1 is SGHRS, CDR2 YFSETQ, per germline. There are 15 residues in the CDR3. CDR3 sequence reads: CASSWAGTDTGELFF. The DNA read from the CDR3 is TGCGCCAGCAGCTGGGCCGGGACAGATACCGGGGAG.

In the case of this clone: The read halts 3 residues ahead of the CDR3 end, with the missing end drawn from the germline J gene. The rearrangement links TRBV7-2 to TRBJ2-7, with 8 bases identical to TRBD1. The CDR3 runs to 15 residues. Trimming removed 4 bases from V and 6 bases from J; junction bases left unmatched: 11. Germline CDR1 reads SGHTA; CDR2 reads FQGNSA. The sequenced CDR3 bases are TGTGCCAGCAGCTCTGGGACAGGCGTAACGGGCGAG. Its translation is CASSSGTGVTGE. The entire CDR3 is CASSSGTGVTGEQYF.

Comments on this clone: The CDR3 extends 3 residues past the end of the read, so its final part is completed from the germline J gene. The V call is TRBV11-2, the J call TRBJ2-3, with a weak D call TRBD2 (5 bases). CDR1 and CDR2 (germline): SGHAT, FQNNGV. Trimming took 5 bases from V and 4 from J, leaving 10 bases between them. The CDR3 consists of 13 residues. The CDR3 DNA, read in part, is TGTGCCAGCAGCGCAGCGGCAGCAGATACG. Translated: CASSAAAADT. The whole CDR3 protein is CASSAAAADTQYF.

Turning to this clone: The missing CDR3 end, 3 residues past where the read stops, is filled in from the germline J gene. The chain is built from TRBV5-5 and TRBJ1-3, with D tentatively TRBD1 (6 bases). V lost 4 bases and J 0 bases, leaving 8 bases between the germline ends. Per the germline V gene, CDR1 is SGHKS and CDR2 is YYEKEE (reference sequence). There are 14 residues in the CDR3. The CDR3 reads CASSDRRSGNTIYF. The CDR3 DNA, read in part, is TGTGCCAGCAGCGACAGGCGCTCTGGAAACACC. The complete variable domain, with remaining parts taken from reference TRBV5-5 and TRBJ1-3, reads DAGVTQSPTHLIKTRGQQVTLRCSPISGHKSVSWYQQVLGQGPQFIFQYYEKEERGRGNFPDRFSARQFPNYSSELNVNALLLGDSALYLCASSDRRSGNTIYFGEGSWLTVV.

Comment on this clone: Read coverage stops 3 residues before the CDR3 terminus; the germline J gene supplies the remainder. The rearrangement joins TRBV11-3 to TRBJ2-1, with 11 positions matching TRBD2. V gave up 6 bases and J gave up 3 bases; unmatched junction bases: 4. The germline gives CDR1 SGHNT, CDR2 YENEEA. This CDR3 is built from 15 residues. The CDR3 sequence is CASSDLAGGYNEQFF. The sequenced CDR3 bases are TGTGCCAGCAGTGATCTAGCGGGGGGCTACAATGAG.

As to this clone: The CDR3 is cut off 3 residues early in the read; its end comes from the germline J gene. The gene calls are TRBV5-4 and TRBJ1-2; 8 nucleotides align to TRBD1. The germline V gene encodes CDR1 SGHNT and CDR2 YYREEE (reference sequence). The CDR3 spans 13 residues. V was clipped by 7 bases and J by 6 bases; unmatched bases: 8. CDR3 bases read: TGTGCCAGCTGGACCTCAGGGGGCGATGGC. This translates into CASWTSGGDG. The full-length CDR3 reads as CASWTSGGDGYTF.

A remark on this clone: The read ends 3 residues shy of where the CDR3 ends; the end is completed using the germline J gene. This sequence joins TRBV19 and TRBJ1-1; 8 bases align to TRBD1. V trimming: 4 bases; J trimming: 3 bases; junction bases outside the gene matches: 10. From germline, CDR1 is LNHDA and CDR2 SQIVND (reference sequence). This CDR3 spans 16 amino acids. The covered CDR3 bases are TGTGCCAGTAGTAGGGCTGGACAGGGTGGCGACACTGAA. This encodes CASSRAGQGGDTE. The CDR3 as a whole reads CASSRAGQGGDTEAFF.

About this clone: The CDR3 end falls 3 residues outside the read, so it is completed with the germline J gene. The chain is built from TRBV7-3 and TRBJ2-2; D uncertain. Between the trimmed V and J ends, which lost 2 bases and 5 bases, there was a span of 9 bases. The CDR3 length is 14 residues. Germline CDR1 is SGHTA and CDR2 is FQGTGA. CDR3 DNA, as far as it was read: TGTGCCAGCAGCTTAGTGTCAGCGACCGGGGAG. This encodes CASSLVSATGE. The full CDR3 reads CASSLVSATGELFF. Together with reference TRBV7-3 and TRBJ2-2, the CDR3 gives the full variable domain: GAGVSQTPSNKVTEKGKYVELRCDPISGHTALYWYRQSLGQGPEFLIYFQGTGAADDSGLPNDRFFAVRPEGSVSTLKIQRTERGDSAVYLCASSLVSATGELFFGEGSRLTVL.